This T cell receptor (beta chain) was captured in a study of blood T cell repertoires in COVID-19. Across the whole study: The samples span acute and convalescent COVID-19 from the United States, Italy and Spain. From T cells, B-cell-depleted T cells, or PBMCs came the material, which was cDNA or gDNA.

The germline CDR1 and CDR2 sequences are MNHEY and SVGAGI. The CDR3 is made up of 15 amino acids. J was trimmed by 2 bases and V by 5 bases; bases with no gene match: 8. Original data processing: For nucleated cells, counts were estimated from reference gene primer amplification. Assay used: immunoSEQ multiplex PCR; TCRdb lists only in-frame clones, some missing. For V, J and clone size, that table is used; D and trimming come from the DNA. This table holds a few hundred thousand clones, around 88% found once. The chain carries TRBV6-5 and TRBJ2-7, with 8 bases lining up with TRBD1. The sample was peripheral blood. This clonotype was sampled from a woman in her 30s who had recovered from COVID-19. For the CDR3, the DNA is TGTGCCAGCAGTCCTAAAACAGGGGGGACCTACGAGCAGTACTTC. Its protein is CASSPKTGGTYEQYF.